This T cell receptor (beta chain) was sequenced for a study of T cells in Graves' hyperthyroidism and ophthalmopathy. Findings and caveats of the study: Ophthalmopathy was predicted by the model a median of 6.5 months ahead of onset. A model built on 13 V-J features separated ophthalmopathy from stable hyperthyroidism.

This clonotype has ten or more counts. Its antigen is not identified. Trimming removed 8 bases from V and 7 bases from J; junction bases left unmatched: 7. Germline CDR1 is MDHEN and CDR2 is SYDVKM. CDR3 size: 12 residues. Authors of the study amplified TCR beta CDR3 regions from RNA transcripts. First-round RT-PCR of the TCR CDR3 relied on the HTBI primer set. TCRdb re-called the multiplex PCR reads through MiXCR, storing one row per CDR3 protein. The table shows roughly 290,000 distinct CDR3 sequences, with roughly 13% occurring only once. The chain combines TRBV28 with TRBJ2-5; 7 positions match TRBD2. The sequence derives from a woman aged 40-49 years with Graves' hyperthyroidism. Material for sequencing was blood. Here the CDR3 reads CASASGPVTQYF. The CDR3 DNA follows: TGTGCCAGCGCTAGCGGCCCTGTGACCCAGTACTTC.